This T cell receptor (beta chain) is drawn from a study of shared clonotypes between healthy human individuals (TCRdb year 2020). For context, the study as a whole: A couple of women and a few men aged 18 to 49 years were included in the cohort. Per donor, leukapheresis produced somewhere between about 0.9 and 9.5 billion PBMCs. To increase sequencing depth and limit assay-specific biases, different laboratories used diverse techniques to prepare libraries and sequence TCR repertoires. The study deeply sequenced blood TCR repertoires of five healthy adults to estimate repertoire size and the extent of clonotype sharing between individuals. Study-wide findings and limitations: Pairwise subsampling indicated that sequencing depth was expected to affect the degree of clonotype sharing among donors. Because the study included a small number of donors, the genetic and exposure-history diversity represented was limited. Sampling was restricted to blood, and TCR repertoires in tissues likely differ from the TCR repertoires found in blood.

The donors were healthy, HIV-negative adults who had no recently reported acute infections or vaccinations. Only Caucasian adults living in Nashville, Tennessee, USA were represented among the donors. For unsorted samples, approximately 89 million PBMCs were counted, and genomic DNA was extracted using the QIAamp DNA Blood Mini kit. Blood was obtained by leukapheresis, after which PBMCs were separated by Ficoll-Histopaque density gradient centrifugation and cryopreserved in liquid nitrogen vapor phase. V loses 2 bases at its end and J loses 5 bases; junction bases beyond the gene matches: 5. Measured from the cysteine to the phenylalanine, the CDR3 is 15 residues long. Left in the record is the CDR3 DNA by itself, 45 bases read in frame from the first base. Based on the germline V gene, the CDR1 and CDR2 sequences are KGHSH and LQKENI. TCR CDR3 regions were amplified from genomic DNA by multiplex PCR using the deep immunoSEQ assay. Extracted genomic DNA from each cell subset was distributed evenly across all wells of several immunoSEQ 96-well plates, and each plate was treated as a replicate. For unsorted PBMC, roughly 0.3 ug of genomic DNA, equivalent to 25,000 to 35,000 T cell genomes, went into each replicate PCR. Genomic DNA from unsorted PBMC was sequenced over ten immunoSEQ deep assay plates. Purified libraries were measured with a Qubit 3.0 fluorometer, size-checked on a Bioanalyzer 2100, and measured again with the KAPA Library Quantification kit. Each immunoSEQ 96-well plate was sequenced on its own single-read 150-cycle Illumina NextSeq 550 flow cell. On the authors' methods: The immunoSEQ output contained only junctional sequences without quality scores, so filtering could not match that applied to full-length reads. Sequences were annotated with PyIR, a Python wrapper for IgBLAST v1.9, and V/J genes and CDR3 were assigned using IMGT germline references. Reads were removed for weak V/J assignments (E-value above 1e-6), missing CDR3, stop codons, out-of-frame junctions, or ambiguous translated residues. V3J clonotypes were defined by identical inferred V gene, J gene, and CDR3 amino acid sequence. Percentage overlap between repertoires was computed as shared unique clonotypes divided by the size of the smaller repertoire. Three approaches were used to assess repertoire richness: RTK rarefaction, the Chao1 estimator, and Recon v2.1 estimates of unobserved clonotypes. TCRdb mirrors the immuneACCESS table, restricted to in-frame sequences. Some clones are absent from its copies; in checked studies, under half trace to an unresolved V gene, and the reason for the others is unknown. D and trimming were read from the DNA, whereas the V and J calls and clone size are those reported in that table. The sample table contains about 530,000 clones; only one count was recorded for 75% to 80% of them. Under 15% of the sample is held by the ten biggest clonotypes.

A note on this clone: The specificity of this receptor is unknown. No much larger clone is present one base from it, and per-base qualities are unavailable.

Sequences were obtained from PBMCs. Here the chain combines TRBV18 and TRBJ2-5; 10 junctional bases match TRBD2. The receptor's source is a woman aged 40 to 50 in good health. Some clones in this sample may be carry-over from other donors' samples. The DNA sequence is given as TGTGCCAGCTCACCAAGCGGGAGGGTCGGGGAGACCCAGTACTTC. Translated, this is CASSPSGRVGETQYF.